The 5 T cell receptor beta chains listed next were all sequenced from one sample in a study of blood T cell repertoires in COVID-19. The assay was immunoSEQ multiplex PCR, and TCRdb's table has in-frame clones only and misses some. This sample has about 150,000 clones, with around 83% found just once. Material for sequencing was peripheral blood. The receptors derive from an older woman with acute or convalescent COVID-19.

V gene TRBV28 combines with J gene TRBJ1-3, with a possible D match to TRBD1 (5 bases). The germline gives CDR1 MDHEN, CDR2 SYDVKM. This CDR3 comprises 15 residues. V was pared by 4 bases and J by 4 bases, with 14 bases between. The CDR3 bases are TGTGCCAGCAGTTCCACGACAGTCACCGGAAACACCATATATTTT. As protein: CASSSTTVTGNTIYF.

The rearrangement links TRBV7-9 to TRBJ1-2, with D tentatively TRBD1 (6 bases). V shed 2 bases and J shed 6 bases, with 16 bases lying between them. CDR3 size: 15 residues. Germline CDR1 SEHNR, CDR2 FQNEAQ (reference sequence). CDR3 coding DNA: TGTGCCAGCAGCTTAACGGGGGGCAAGGGTCATGGCTACACCTTC. This codes for CASSLTGGKGHGYTF.

Comments on this clone: The same CDR3 arises from other DNA sequences in this sample as well. The V and J genes are TRBV6-5 and TRBJ2-5; D is undetermined. Per the germline V gene, CDR1 is MNHEY and CDR2 is SVGAGI. CDR3 length equals 14 residues. Deletions cut 0 bases from V and 2 bases from J, with 7 bases between. CDR3 amino acids: CASSYSPGQETQYF. The CDR3 DNA reads TGTGCCAGCAGTTACTCGCCAGGTCAAGAGACCCAGTACTTC.

In its sample, this clone was seen once. The V call is TRBV6-5, the J call TRBJ1-1, with D hard to call. Germline CDR1 and CDR2: MNHEY and SVGAGI. V dropped 3 bases and J dropped 8 bases, with 16 bases sitting between them. The CDR3 is 14 residues long. The CDR3 DNA is TGTGCCAGCAGTTATGGGCAGGCTTTTGCGGAAGCTTTCTTT. Its protein product is CASSYGQAFAEAFF.

This clone was observed once. The V gene is TRBV6-2 or TRBV6-3, the J gene TRBJ2-7; no clear D. The CDR3 loop spans 11 amino acids. Germline CDR1 MNHEY, CDR2 SVGEGT. V lost 6 bases to trimming and J lost 3 bases, with 6 bases between them. CDR3: CASSLFYEQYF. The DNA of the CDR3 is TGTGCCAGCAGCCTCTTCTACGAGCAGTACTTC.